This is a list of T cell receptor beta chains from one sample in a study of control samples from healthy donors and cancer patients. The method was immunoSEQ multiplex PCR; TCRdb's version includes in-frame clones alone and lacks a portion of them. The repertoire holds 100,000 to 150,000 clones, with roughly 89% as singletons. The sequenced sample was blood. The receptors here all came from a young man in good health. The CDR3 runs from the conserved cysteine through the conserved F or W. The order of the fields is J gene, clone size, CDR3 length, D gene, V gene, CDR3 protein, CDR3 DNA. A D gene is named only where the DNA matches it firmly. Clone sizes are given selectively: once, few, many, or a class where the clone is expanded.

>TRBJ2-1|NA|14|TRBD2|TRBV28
CASSSAGGRHEQFF
TGTGCCAGCAGTTCTGCGGGGGGAAGGCATGAGCAGTTCTTC
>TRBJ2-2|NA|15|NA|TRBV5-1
CASSLVTANTGELFF
TGCGCCAGCAGCTTGGTCACAGCCAACACCGGGGAGCTGTTTTTT
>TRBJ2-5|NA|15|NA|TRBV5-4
CASRSKASPQETQYF
TGTGCCAGCCGTTCTAAGGCTAGTCCACAAGAGACCCAGTACTTC
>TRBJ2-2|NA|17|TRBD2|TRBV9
CASSPSGAGGGTGELFF
TGTGCCAGCAGCCCCTCCGGGGCGGGAGGGGGCACCGGGGAGCTGTTTTTT
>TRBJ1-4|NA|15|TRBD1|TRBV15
CATSGGQGTNEKLFF
TGTGCCACCAGCGGCGGACAGGGGACTAATGAAAAACTGTTTTTT
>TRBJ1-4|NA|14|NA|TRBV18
CASSPRRSNEKLFF
TGTGCCAGCTCACCACGGAGGTCTAATGAAAAACTGTTTTTT
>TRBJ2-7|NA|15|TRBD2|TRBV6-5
CASSPPGGLSGEQYF
TGTGCCAGCAGTCCCCCGGGGGGGTTGAGCGGCGAGCAGTACTTC
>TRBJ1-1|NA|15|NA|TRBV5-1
CASSLVGPRNTEAFF
TGCGCCAGCAGCTTGGTTGGTCCCCGGAACACTGAAGCTTTCTTT
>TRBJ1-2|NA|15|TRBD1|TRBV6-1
CASSEEDREGYGYTF
TGTGCCAGCAGTGAAGAAGACAGGGAGGGCTATGGCTACACCTTC
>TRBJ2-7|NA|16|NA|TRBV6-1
CASSEAWASSSYEQYF
TGTGCCAGCAGTGAAGCATGGGCTAGTAGCTCCTACGAGCAGTACTTC
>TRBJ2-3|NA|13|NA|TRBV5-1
CASSNGGTDTQYF
TGCGCCAGCAGCAATGGGGGCACAGATACGCAGTATTTT
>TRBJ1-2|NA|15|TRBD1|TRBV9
CASSGGQPESYGYTF
TGTGCCAGCAGCGGGGGACAGCCGGAATCTTATGGCTACACCTTC
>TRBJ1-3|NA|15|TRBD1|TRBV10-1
CASSERDSSGNTIYF
TGCGCCAGCAGTGAGCGGGACAGCTCTGGAAACACCATATATTTT
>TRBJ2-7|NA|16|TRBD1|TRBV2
CASSASPGTVKGEQYF
TGTGCCAGCAGTGCTTCCCCCGGGACAGTAAAAGGGGAGCAGTACTTC
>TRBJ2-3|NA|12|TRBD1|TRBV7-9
CASSYRGDTQYF
TGTGCCAGCAGCTACAGGGGAGATACGCAGTATTTT
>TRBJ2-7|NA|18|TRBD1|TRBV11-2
CASSHRGALRVSSYEQYF
TGTGCCAGCAGCCACAGGGGCGCCCTCCGTGTAAGCTCCTACGAGCAGTACTTC
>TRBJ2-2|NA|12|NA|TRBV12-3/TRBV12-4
CASSFAVGELFF
TGTGCCAGCAGTTTCGCGGTCGGGGAGCTGTTTTTT
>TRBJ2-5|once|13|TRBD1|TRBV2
CASSATGAETQYF
TGTGCCAGCAGTGCGACAGGGGCAGAGACCCAGTACTTC
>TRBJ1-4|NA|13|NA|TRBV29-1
CSVAQLSTEKLFF
TGCAGCGTTGCACAGCTTAGTACAGAAAAACTGTTTTTT
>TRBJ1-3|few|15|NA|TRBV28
CASIMGGTSGNTIYF
TGTGCCAGCATCATGGGGGGGACCTCTGGAAACACCATATATTTT
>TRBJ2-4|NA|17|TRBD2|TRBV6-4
CASSITSGDLAKNIQYF
TGTGCCAGCAGTATTACTAGCGGGGATTTAGCCAAAAACATTCAGTACTTC
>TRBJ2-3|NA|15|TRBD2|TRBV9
CASSASGGRTDTQYF
TGTGCCAGCAGCGCTAGCGGGGGGCGCACAGATACGCAGTATTTT
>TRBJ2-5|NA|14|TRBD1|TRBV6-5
CASSRGTGQETQYF
TGTGCCAGCAGTAGGGGGACAGGACAAGAGACCCAGTACTTC
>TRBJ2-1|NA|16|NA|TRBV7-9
CASSSWTERDYNEQFF
TGTGCCAGCAGCTCTTGGACAGAAAGGGATTACAATGAGCAGTTCTTC
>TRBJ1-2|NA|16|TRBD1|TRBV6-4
CASSPGQEPSNYGYTF
TGTGCCAGCAGTCCAGGACAGGAGCCTTCTAACTATGGCTACACCTTC
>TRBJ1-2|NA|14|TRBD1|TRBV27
CASSLKQGKDGYTF
TGTGCCAGCAGTTTAAAACAGGGGAAGGATGGCTACACCTTC
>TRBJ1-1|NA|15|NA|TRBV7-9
CASSYSSTGNTEAFF
TGTGCCAGCAGCTACTCATCGACAGGGAACACTGAAGCTTTCTTT
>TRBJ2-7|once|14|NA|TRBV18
CASSPLGTEYEQYF
TGTGCCAGCTCACCACTAGGAACAGAGTACGAGCAGTACTTC